This T cell receptor (beta chain) was captured by sequencing in a study of T cell responses to AZD1222 COVID-19 vaccine. This table comes from immunoSEQ multiplex PCR, and its TCRdb copy is limited to in-frame clones, with some not included. Of 90,000 to 150,000 clones in the sample, around 88% were seen once. Study-level points and caveats: Among AZD1222 vaccinees, only five or six were seropositive at baseline.

This clone is a singleton in its sample. Antigen unknown. Pooling of second doses given at about 4 or about 12 weeks was done. The input for sequencing was peripheral blood, taken 28 days after the second AZD1222 dose. The TCR comes from an adult who received the AZD1222 COVID-19 vaccine.

CDR3 protein: CASSIGGTGKETQYF. The DNA of the CDR3 is TGTGCCAGTAGTATAGGCGGGACAGGGAAAGAGACCCAGTACTTC. The chain couples TRBV19 to TRBJ2-5, with 9 bases lining up with TRBD1. With V trimmed by 1 base and J by 3 bases, 3 bases remained unmatched. The CDR3 consists of 15 residues. Germline lookup yields CDR1 LNHDA and CDR2 SQIVND (reference sequence).